This is a list of T cell receptor beta chains from one sample in a study of OX40 agonist ivuxolimab in advanced cancers. Measured with immunoSEQ multiplex PCR; TCRdb has only the in-frame clones, and not every one. This table holds approximately 70,000 clones, approximately 80% found once. This sample comprised CD4+ or CD8+ T cells sorted from blood, obtained in a trial of the OX40 agonist ivuxolimab. These receptors all come from an adult with an advanced solid tumor such as melanoma, head and neck, liver or kidney cancer. CDR3s leave out the opening cysteine and the closing phenylalanine or tryptophan.

V	J	CDR3
TRBV29-1	TRBJ2-6	SVRSGANVLT
TRBV11-3	TRBJ1-4	ASSPSTDVF
TRBV15	TRBJ2-2	ATSRDGGGGGNTGELF
TRBV7-2	TRBJ2-1	ASSSIVSGGYQF
TRBV6-1	TRBJ1-2	ASSLGQGAGYT
TRBV4-1	TRBJ1-4	ASSQSGLGVSNEKLF
TRBV2	TRBJ2-3	ASSEARAPGKADTQY
TRBV7-9	TRBJ2-4	ASSLSQVRDIQY
TRBV11-2	TRBJ2-7	ASSLDWGQGAYEQY
TRBV27	TRBJ2-2	ASSLTGQSGAGELF
TRBV9	TRBJ2-1	ASSVGGGGQV
TRBV28	TRBJ2-1	ASGSAEYNEQF
TRBV30	TRBJ1-1	ASERGQNTEAF
TRBV7-9	TRBJ2-5	ASSSGRQETQY
TRBV19	TRBJ1-2	ATADRFGGYT
TRBV29-1	TRBJ2-2	SVVAEEPLGFRELF
TRBV28	TRBJ2-1	ASSLSGQGAEEQF
TRBV19	TRBJ2-7	ASRDSGDSYEQY
TRBV5-1	TRBJ1-5	ASSFSENQPQH
TRBV7-8	TRBJ1-4	ASSTQGWGEKLF
TRBV19	TRBJ2-5	ASRNLGGFQETQY
TRBV6-1	TRBJ1-5	ASILVGNQPQH
TRBV5-1	TRBJ1-2	ASSSGDGIDGYT
TRBV20-1	TRBJ2-5	SARTGETQY
TRBV2	TRBJ1-5	ASSGDLRGNQPQH
TRBV5-4	TRBJ2-2	ASSLDVSNRELF
TRBV2	TRBJ2-7	ASRALYEQY
TRBV30	TRBJ2-7	AWNAGGYEQY
TRBV30	TRBJ2-7	AWWTRGQASEQY
TRBV27	TRBJ1-6	ASSGDEAYYNSPLH
TRBV28	TRBJ1-2	ASSLGTLYGYT
TRBV7-9	TRBJ1-2	ASSLKGLVGQGNYGYT
TRBV29-1	TRBJ1-2	SAGDRGNYGYT
TRBV11-2	TRBJ1-6	ASSPRTGINSPLH
TRBV11-3	TRBJ2-1	ASSSPVVNEQF
TRBV14	TRBJ1-6	ASSQTFRDRNSPLH
TRBV4-2	TRBJ2-2	ASSQGPGELF
TRBV29-1	TRBJ1-1	SVPLSFAEAF
TRBV2	TRBJ2-2	ASSVSQLTGELF
TRBV11-3	TRBJ2-3	ASSYGPPRTDTQY
TRBV6-1	TRBJ1-6	ASSEDWSWSPLH
TRBV18	TRBJ2-1	ASSPWGNEQF
TRBV21-1	TRBJ2-6	ASSIHRGSGANVLT
TRBV28	TRBJ1-2	ANSPGQGYSGYT
TRBV7-9	NA	ASSPGTGSPYEQY
TRBV2	TRBJ2-7	ASSDSGGWEQY
TRBV15	TRBJ2-7	ATSRDGTGWAYEQY
TRBV10-3	TRBJ1-3	AISETGPHSGNTIY
TRBV2	TRBJ1-3	ASKSTQGSGNTIY
TRBV5-6	TRBJ1-1	ASSPTRGPTEAF